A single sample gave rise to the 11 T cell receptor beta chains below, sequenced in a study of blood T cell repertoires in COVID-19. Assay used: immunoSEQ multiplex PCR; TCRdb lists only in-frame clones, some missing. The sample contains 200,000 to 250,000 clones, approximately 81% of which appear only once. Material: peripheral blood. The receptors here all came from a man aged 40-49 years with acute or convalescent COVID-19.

The CDR3 loop reads CASSGDRSYTEAFF. CDR3 nucleotides: TGTGCCAGCAGTGGGGACAGGTCTTACACTGAAGCTTTCTTT. This rearrangement joins TRBV6-4 to TRBJ1-1; 8 bases are a match to TRBD1. The germline CDR1 and CDR2 sequences are MRHNA and SNTAGT. The CDR3 runs 14 residues. V gave up 4 bases and J gave up 3 bases; unmatched junction bases: 4.

CDR3 amino acids: CASSFFGTGVYEQYF. The CDR3 DNA reads as TGCGCCAGCAGCTTCTTTGGGACAGGGGTCTACGAGCAGTACTTC. This sequence joins TRBV5-1 and TRBJ2-7; 10 bases agree with TRBD1. Germline CDR1 and CDR2: SGHRS and YFSETQ. The length of the CDR3 is 15 residues. With 2 bases clipped from V and 3 bases from J, the junction kept 5 bases outside the gene matches.

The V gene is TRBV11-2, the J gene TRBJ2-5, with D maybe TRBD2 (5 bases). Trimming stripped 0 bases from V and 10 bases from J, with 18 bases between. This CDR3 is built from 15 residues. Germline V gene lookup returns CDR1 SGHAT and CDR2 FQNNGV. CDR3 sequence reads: CASSLERSLPGGQYF. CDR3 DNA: TGTGCCAGCAGCTTAGAAAGGTCGCTACCAGGAGGCCAGTACTTC.

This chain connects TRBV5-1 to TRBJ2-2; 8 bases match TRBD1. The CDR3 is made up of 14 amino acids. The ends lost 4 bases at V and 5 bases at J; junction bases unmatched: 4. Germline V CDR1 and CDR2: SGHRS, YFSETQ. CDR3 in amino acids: CASSLRQGTGELFF. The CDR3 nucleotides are TGCGCCAGCAGCCTTCGACAGGGGACCGGGGAGCTGTTTTTT.

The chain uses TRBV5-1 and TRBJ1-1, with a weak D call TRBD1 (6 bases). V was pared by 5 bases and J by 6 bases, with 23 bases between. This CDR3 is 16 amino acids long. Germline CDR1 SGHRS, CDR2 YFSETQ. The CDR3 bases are TGCGCCAGCAGAGATCTAGGACAGACCCAGGGCCCTGAAGCTTTCTTT. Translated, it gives CASRDLGQTQGPEAFF.

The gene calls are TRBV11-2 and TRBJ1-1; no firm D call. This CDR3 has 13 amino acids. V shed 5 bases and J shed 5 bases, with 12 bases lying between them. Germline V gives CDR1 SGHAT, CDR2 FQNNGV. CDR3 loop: CASSQYILTEAFF. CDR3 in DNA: TGTGCCAGCAGCCAATACATTCTTACTGAAGCTTTCTTT.

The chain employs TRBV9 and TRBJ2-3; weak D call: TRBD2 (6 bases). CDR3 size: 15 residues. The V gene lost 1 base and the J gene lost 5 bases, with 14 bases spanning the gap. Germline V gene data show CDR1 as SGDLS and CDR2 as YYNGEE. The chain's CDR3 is CASSVREGLGDTQYF. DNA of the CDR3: TGTGCCAGCAGCGTAAGAGAGGGACTGGGAGATACGCAGTATTTT.

CDR3 coding DNA: TGTGCCAGTAGTACGAGCAGGGCGTACACTGAAGCTTTCTTT. It is translated as CASSTSRAYTEAFF. J is TRBJ1-1 and V is TRBV19; a weak D match, TRBD1 (5 bases). V lost 4 bases, J lost 3 bases, and 12 bases lay in between. The CDR3 extends over 14 amino acids. Germline CDR1 is LNHDA and CDR2 is SQIVND (reference sequence).

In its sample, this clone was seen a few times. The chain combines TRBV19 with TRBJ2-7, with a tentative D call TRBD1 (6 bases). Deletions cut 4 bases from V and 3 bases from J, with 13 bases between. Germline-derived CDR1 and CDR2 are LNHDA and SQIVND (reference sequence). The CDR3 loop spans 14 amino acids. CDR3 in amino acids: CASSKAGANYEQYF. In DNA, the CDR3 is TGTGCCAGTAGTAAGGCAGGGGCCAACTACGAGCAGTACTTC.

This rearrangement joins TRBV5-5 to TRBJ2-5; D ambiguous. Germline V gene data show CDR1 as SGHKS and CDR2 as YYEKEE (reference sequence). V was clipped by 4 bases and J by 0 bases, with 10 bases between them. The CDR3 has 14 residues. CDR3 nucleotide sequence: TGTGCCAGCAGCATAACAGCTTACCAAGAGACCCAGTACTTC. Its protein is CASSITAYQETQYF. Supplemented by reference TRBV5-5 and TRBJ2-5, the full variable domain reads DAGVTQSPTHLIKTRGQQVTLRCSPISGHKSVSWYQQVLGQGPQFIFQYYEKEERGRGNFPDRFSARQFPNYSSELNVNALLLGDSALYLCASSITAYQETQYFGPGTRLLVL.

DNA for the CDR3: TGTGCCAGCAGCACTGATACAGGGGCCGCTGAAGCTTTCTTT. Encoded protein: CASSTDTGAAEAFF. V usage is TRBV7-2 and J usage is TRBJ1-1, with 7 positions matching TRBD1. CDR1 is SGHTA and CDR2 is FQGNSA in the germline V gene. V dropped 5 bases and J dropped 6; count of bases not matched to a gene: 9. This CDR3 has 14 amino acids.